This T cell receptor beta chain was sequenced for a study of CD8+ T cells in alopecia areata. Study-level background: Treated patients swallowed 5 to 10 mg of oral tofacitinib twice daily. Tofacitinib therapy took 6 to 18 months; 6 months off drug came after.

As to this clone: Its antigen is not identified.

Germline CDR1 reads SGHRS; CDR2 reads YFSETQ. The V end was cut by 2 bases, the J end by 3 bases, with 14 bases between. The CDR3 runs to 15 residues. The authors extracted RNA and reverse transcribed it into cDNA as the sequencing template. The assay was immunoSEQ multiplex PCR, and TCRdb's table has in-frame clones only and misses some. The sample consists of 120,000 to 150,000 clones, around 47% of them appearing once. Peripheral blood and lesional scalp punch biopsies came from alopecia areata patients. Study conclusions and caveats: Scalp lesions, especially in alopecia totalis/universalis, had higher clonality than normal scalp.

This clonotype was sampled from a human donor with alopecia areata. The sequenced sample consisted of CD4+ T cells sorted from blood. The chain joins TRBV5-1 to TRBJ1-1, with a weak D call TRBD1 (5 bases). For the CDR3, the DNA is TGCGCCAGCAGCTTACGGGACCCTCGAGACACTGAAGCTTTCTTT. It encodes CASSLRDPRDTEAFF.